The 8 T cell receptor beta chains presented below share a single source sample, sequenced in a study of T cells in Graves' hyperthyroidism and ophthalmopathy. The source material, RNA transcripts, was used to amplify TCR beta CDR3 regions. HTBI primers were used for first-round RT-PCR of the TCR CDR3. TCRdb fed the multiplex PCR reads into MiXCR, producing one record per CDR3 protein. The sample gives hundreds of thousands of distinct CDR3 sequences, nearly 20% of which show up once; about 50% is in the top ten. The sample taken for sequencing was blood. These receptors were collected from a man between 35 and 55 years old with Graves' ophthalmopathy.

The chain uses TRBV30 and TRBJ1-3; D unresolved. CDR3 length equals 15 residues. CDR1 is GTSNPN, CDR2 SVGIG, per germline (reference sequence). V was clipped by 4 bases and J by 0 bases, with 13 bases between them. CDR3 region: CAWTASLGSGNTIYF. DNA for the CDR3: TGTGCCTGGACCGCCTCTCTCGGCTCTGGAAACACCATATATTTT.

This clonotype was observed many times. The rearrangement uses TRBV11-1 and TRBJ2-7; 8 bases agree with TRBD2. Unmatched junction bases numbered 7, after V lost 1 base and J lost 5 bases. This CDR3 has 15 amino acids. Germline-derived CDR1 and CDR2 are SGHAT and FQDESV (reference sequence). The CDR3 spells CASSLDGRAADEQYF. In DNA form, the CDR3 reads TGTGCCAGCAGCTTAGACGGGAGGGCCGCCGACGAGCAGTACTTC.

About this clonotype: A read error may explain this, as a much larger clone is one base away. The J gene is TRBJ2-7, the V gene TRBV12-5, with 10 bases fitting TRBD1. Germline assignment: CDR1 LGHNT and CDR2 FRNRAP. The CDR3 consists of 15 residues. The CDR3 nucleotides are TGTGCTTGTGGTGTGGGACAGGGGTATTTGGGCGAGCAGTACTTC. Protein product: CACGVGQGYLGEQYF.

The gene calls are TRBV6-2 or TRBV6-3 and TRBJ1-4; possible D gene TRBD1, 5 bases. The V gene's germline CDR1 is MNHEY and CDR2 SVGEGT. This CDR3 has 15 residues. V was shortened by 5 bases and J by 2 bases, with 12 bases between the two germline ends. The CDR3 DNA sequence: TGTGCCAGCAGTGAAGGGACGGCGACTAATGAAAAACTGTTTTTT. It specifies CASSEGTATNEKLFF.

The chain uses TRBV9 and TRBJ2-3, with D perhaps matching TRBD2 (6 bases). This CDR3 region has 16 residues. Germline lookup yields CDR1 SGDLS and CDR2 YYNGEE. Trimming took off 0 bases at V and 1 base at J, with 12 bases between the two ends. CDR3 residues: CASSVAAGLRTDTQYF. CDR3 DNA: TGTGCCAGCAGCGTAGCGGCGGGGTTACGCACAGATACGCAGTATTTT. Full variable domain (outside the CDR3, taken from reference TRBV9 and TRBJ2-3): DSGVTQTPKHLITATGQRVTLRCSPRSGDLSVYWYQQSLDQGLQFLIQYYNGEERAKGNILERFSAQQFPDLHSELNLSSLELGDSALYFCASSVAAGLRTDTQYFGPGTRLTVL.

The table lists this clonotype with a few counts. J is TRBJ2-7 and V is TRBV13; D might be TRBD1 (6 bases). Germline CDR1 and CDR2: PRHDT and FYEKMQ (reference sequence). The CDR3 is made up of 14 amino acids. Trimming stripped 5 bases from V and 4 bases from J, with 15 bases between. The CDR3 protein is CASSGTRSGYEQYF. The CDR3 region has the DNA TGTGCCAGCAGCGGGACACGGTCGGGGTACGAGCAGTACTTC.

This clonotype was observed a few times. A clone one base away is much larger, so this may be a read error. The V gene is TRBV7-9, the J gene TRBJ1-6, with unresolved D. Germline V lookup: CDR1 SEHNR, CDR2 FQNEAQ (reference sequence). The CDR3 sequence is 15 residues long. CDR3 in DNA: TGTGCCAGCAGCTTAACTGGTGTAGGGAATTCACCCCTCCGCTTT. Its translation is CASSLTGVGNSPLRF.

The genes are TRBV9 and TRBJ1-1, with no clear D. Germline V gene data show CDR1 as SGDLS and CDR2 as YYNGEE. Trimming removed 4 bases at V and 0 bases at J, with 22 bases between. This CDR3 spans 18 amino acids. The CDR3 coding sequence is TGTGCCAGCAGCCTGCGAGGAGGGTGGAGTGGGATGAACACTGAAGCTTTCTTT. It specifies CASSLRGGWSGMNTEAFF.